The TCR beta chain under discussion was sequenced for a study of blood T cell repertoires in COVID-19. About the research overall: The study drew acute and convalescent COVID-19 samples from the United States, Italy and Spain. T cells, B-cell-depleted T cells, or PBMCs supplied cDNA or gDNA.

In the original workflow: How many nucleated cells were present was estimated from reference gene primer amplification. The repertoire was sequenced with immunoSEQ multiplex PCR; TCRdb's copy has only in-frame clones and lacks some. V, J and clone size are those of that table, while D and trimming were read from the DNA. The table lists approximately 24,000 clones, 88% of them singletons, with roughly 16% in the top ten. The CDR3 contains 14 residues. Trimming pared 0 bases from V and 0 bases from J, leaving 6 bases between. Germline V CDR1 and CDR2: SGHRS, YFSETQ. Sample: peripheral blood. The chain combines TRBV5-1 with TRBJ1-1; D is unclear. The receptor comes from a man aged 65 to 85 with acute or convalescent COVID-19. CDR3 bases: TGCGCCAGCAGCTTGGAGCCCATGAACACTGAAGCTTTCTTT. Translation gives CASSLEPMNTEAFF.